This T cell receptor (beta chain) originates from a study of blood T cells in healthy people across ages (dated by TCRdb to the mid-2010s). With respect to the entire study: In model experiments, template switching captured roughly one uniquely barcoded TCR beta cDNA molecule for every two T cells. Age-related changes in TCR beta repertoire diversity were measured in the study by deep sequencing normalized with unique cDNA molecular identifiers. Using the same blood draw, the study looked at two additional independent replicas of 1 million unique cDNA reads for two donors, one aged 18 to 30 and the other aged 80 or older. Four age groups were formed from the donors: young (average about 15 years), middle-aged (just under 40), aged (about 62) and long-lived (about 80). Donors of different ages were randomly distributed across sequencing lanes to avoid experimental bias.

The junction shows trimming of 4 bases on V and 15 bases on J, and the gene matches do not reach 11 bases of it. The germline V gene encodes CDR1 SGHTA and CDR2 FQGNSA. From its cysteine to its phenylalanine, the CDR3 spans 13 amino acids. CDR3 DNA is the only sequence kept; it has 39 bases, read in frame from the first base. The library was prepared using 5' RACE. The instrument was an Illumina HiSeq 2500. A second about 7 to 12 cycle PCR used a sample-barcoded 5' primer and a J-beta primer mix. Each TCR beta cDNA molecule received a unique molecular identifier from a template-switch 5' adaptor carrying 12 random nucleotides. Each sample yielded at least 3 million CDR3-containing paired-end reads. First-strand cDNA was synthesized from all RNA with the Mint cDNA synthesis kit, primed by a TRBC-specific oligonucleotide. Following uracil-DNA glycosylase treatment, all cDNA underwent a first 18-cycle PCR with the universal primers M1SS and BC2_uni_R. The authors' analysis ran thus. For normalization, 1 million high-quality reads, each with a distinct molecular identifier, were randomly selected from each sample. Instead of being binned into consensus sequences, reads that shared molecular identifiers were thrown out. MiTCR, set to a Q25 quality threshold and the strictest error-elimination algorithm, was used for CDR3 identification, clonotype clustering and error correction. A nonparametric unseen species model with Euler transformation was used to estimate lower-bound total TCR beta diversity. TCRdb redid the processing of the public reads, applying fastp at Q25 and MiXCR, and retained in-frame beta chains. Under each unique CDR3 protein, matching rows form one entry showing the most common genes and DNA. TCRdb, not the original authors, processed these V and J calls. The sample table shows 780,000 or so distinct CDR3 sequences, and about 56% are seen once. The top ten constitute around 25% of the sample.

With respect to this clonotype: The antigen it binds to is not known. No base-level quality is on record; no much larger clone is a single base apart.

Donors were 35 to 40 systemically healthy Caucasian individuals from Russia aged 6 to 90 years. Ten milliliters of peripheral blood were drawn from each donor into EDTA-treated Vacutainer tubes. Ficoll-Paque density-gradient centrifugation was used to isolate PBMCs, with at least 7 million obtained per sample. Total RNA was extracted from PBMCs with Trizol reagent, with at least 6 micrograms obtained per sample. Naive CD45RAhigh/CD27high T cell percentages were measured by flow cytometry on a PBMC aliquot from every donor. Findings and caveats that apply to the study as a whole: Estimates of total diversity based on one million sequenced T cells were regarded as lower bounds and as underestimates. A strong correlation was found between observed TCR beta diversity and the percentage of naive T cells measured by flow cytometry. Because donor CMV infection status was unknown, age-related changes in expanded clonotypes were potentially confounded. As age increased, observed TCR beta diversity per million T cells dropped in a roughly linear way, and a significant reduction was already evident by age about 40. Conclusive comparison of naive and antigen-experienced compartments was prevented by the profiling of bulk unsorted PBMCs. Compared with the aged group, the long-lived group had more naive CD4+ T cells, fewer expanded clones and increased TCR diversity, a pattern suggesting age selection.

Sequenced material: blood. The rearrangement joined TRBV7-2 to TRBJ2-1, and 8 junction bases match TRBD1. The sequence was obtained from a man aged 35 to 55 in good health. The sequenced DNA: TGTGCCAGCAGCTACCATCAGGGACAGGAGAGGTTCTTC. This is translated as CASSYHQGQERFF.